The 23 T cell receptor beta chains in this list originate from one sample, sequenced in a study of T-cell reconstitution after alpha-beta-depleted transplantation in children. Unique molecular identifiers were used to barcode this TCRbeta library. Using its own MiXCR run on the PCR reads, TCRdb lists one record per CDR3 protein. The repertoire holds about 460,000 distinct CDR3 sequences, with around 13% as singletons. The starting material was PBMCs from the stem cell graft donor, obtained from the stem cell graft. The source is a human donor who donated a stem cell graft to a child with combined immunodeficiency.

The table lists this clonotype with a few counts. The rearrangement joins TRBV6-2 or TRBV6-3 to TRBJ2-5, with 7 positions matching TRBD2. The V gene end was trimmed by 1 base and the J gene end by 5 bases; junction bases not matched to a gene: 7. Germline V gene data show CDR1 as MNHEY and CDR2 as SVGEGT. This CDR3 comprises 15 residues. The CDR3 sequence: CASSYWRESVETQYF. The CDR3 region has the DNA TGTGCCAGCAGTTACTGGCGGGAGAGTGTGGAGACCCAGTACTTC.

This chain links TRBV2 with TRBJ2-2; TRBD2 aligns across 12 bases. V gave up 5 bases and J gave up 4 bases; unmatched junction bases: 8. The CDR3 is 17 amino acids. Germline CDR1 SNHLY, CDR2 FYNNEI. CDR3: CASSRRLAGDGTGELFF. CDR3 coding DNA: TGTGCCAGCAGTCGCCGACTAGCGGGAGATGGCACCGGGGAGCTGTTTTTT.

The chain uses TRBV28 and TRBJ1-2; D gene uncertain. From germline, CDR1 is MDHEN and CDR2 SYDVKM. This CDR3 comprises 11 residues. The V end lost 7 bases, the J end lost 8 bases, and 11 bases lay between the germline ends. The CDR3 here is CASNEGSGYTF. In nucleotides, the CDR3 is TGTGCCAGCAATGAGGGTTCCGGCTACACCTTC.

This clonotype has at least ten counts. CDR3 residues: CSVGRGGAYNEQFF. In DNA form, the CDR3 reads TGCAGCGTTGGGCGGGGTGGGGCCTACAATGAGCAGTTCTTC. V is TRBV29-1 and J is TRBJ2-1, with a weak D call TRBD2 (6 bases). V was trimmed by 4 bases and J by 2 bases, leaving 12 bases between them. The CDR3 is 14 amino acids. The germline V gene has CDR1 SQVTM and CDR2 ANQGSEA.

This clonotype occurred many times. V gene TRBV7-2 combines with J gene TRBJ2-2; TRBD1 matches at 7 bases. Germline CDR1 and CDR2: SGHTA and FQGNSA. The V and J ends lost 2 bases and 6 bases, in that order; junction bases with no gene match: 0. This CDR3 is 13 amino acids long. Here the CDR3 reads CASSLQGAGELFF. In DNA, the CDR3 is TGTGCCAGCAGCTTACAGGGGGCCGGGGAGCTGTTTTTT.

A few counts support this clonotype. This sequence joins TRBV11-1 and TRBJ1-4; D is unresolved. V was clipped by 5 bases and J by 5 bases, with 15 bases between them. This CDR3 comprises 15 residues. Germline-derived CDR1 and CDR2 are SGHAT and FQDESV (reference sequence). The CDR3 here is CASSPTGSRNEKLFF. The CDR3, as DNA: TGTGCCAGCAGCCCGACTGGGAGCCGGAATGAAAAACTGTTTTTT. The full variable domain, its missing parts supplied by reference TRBV11-1 and TRBJ1-4, is EAEVAQSPRYKITEKSQAVAFWCDPISGHATLYWYRQILGQGPELLVQFQDESVVDDSQLPKDRFSAERLKGVDSTLKIQPAELGDSAMYLCASSPTGSRNEKLFFGSGTQLSVL.

This rearrangement joins TRBV6-5 to TRBJ1-2; 7 bases fit TRBD1. The germline gives CDR1 MNHEY, CDR2 SVGAGI. The trim removed 4 bases at V and 0 bases at J, leaving 5 bases unmatched. This CDR3 is built from 15 residues. The CDR3 loop is CASSWGTEANYGYTF. In nucleotides, the CDR3 is TGTGCCAGCAGTTGGGGGACAGAAGCTAACTATGGCTACACCTTC.

This clonotype occurred a few times. The rearrangement links TRBV5-6 to TRBJ2-1, with TRBD2 matching 10 bases. This CDR3 is built from 16 residues. Germline assignment: CDR1 SGHDT and CDR2 YYEEEE. The junction had 13 bases not matched to a gene; V was cut back by 4 bases and J by 9 bases. CDR3 loop: CASSPGRLAGAGEQFF. CDR3 DNA sequence: TGTGCCAGCAGCCCCGGACGGCTAGCGGGGGCCGGTGAGCAGTTCTTC.

The chain combines TRBV5-1 with TRBJ2-7; 7 bases line up with TRBD1. The CDR3 consists of 14 residues. Looked up from germline, CDR1 is SGHRS and CDR2 is YFSETQ. V lost 2 bases and J lost 3; bases outside the gene matches: 5. CDR3 loop: CASSFRDSLYEQYF. The DNA for the CDR3 is TGCGCCAGCAGCTTCCGGGACAGCCTCTACGAGCAGTACTTC.

Only one count was recorded for this clonotype. Possible read error: a much larger clone is one base away. V and J are TRBV24-1 and TRBJ2-5; 7 nucleotides line up with TRBD1. The CDR3 extends over 12 amino acids. Per germline, CDR1 KGHDR and CDR2 SFDVKD. V lost 5 bases and J lost 4; bases outside the gene matches: 0. Here the CDR3 reads CATSAGGETQYF. In DNA, the CDR3 is TGTGCCACCAGTGCAGGGGGAGAGACCCAGTACTTC.

This clonotype has a handful of counts. The chain combines TRBV12-3 or TRBV12-4 with TRBJ2-2; a weak D match, TRBD2 (6 bases). Trimming left V 6 bases short and J 3 bases short, with 17 bases between. The CDR3 spans 16 residues. Here the CDR3 reads CASRPKVGGDTGELFF. The CDR3 nucleotides read TGTGCCAGCAGGCCGAAAGTGGGGGGAGACACCGGGGAGCTGTTTTTT.

The chain uses TRBV7-9 and TRBJ1-2, with 8 bases matching TRBD1. Per the germline V gene, CDR1 is SEHNR and CDR2 is FQNEAQ (reference sequence). The CDR3 is 14 residues long. V was clipped by 5 bases and J by 3 bases; unmatched bases: 5. Here the CDR3 reads CASSARTGYYGYTF. The CDR3 nucleotides read TGTGCCAGCAGCGCGCGGACAGGGTACTATGGCTACACCTTC.

This clonotype has more than one count but fewer than ten. V and J are TRBV20-1 and TRBJ2-3; 9 bases match TRBD2. Germline CDR1 DFQATT, CDR2 SNEGSKA (reference sequence). Trimming at V came to 1 base and at J to 2 bases, leaving 1 base not matched to a gene. The CDR3 loop spans 14 amino acids. CDR3 sequence reads: CSARVAGVTDTQYF. The CDR3, as DNA: TGCAGTGCTAGAGTAGCGGGGGTCACAGATACGCAGTATTTT.

The V and J genes are TRBV24-1 and TRBJ2-1, with TRBD2 matching over 9 bases. V shed 0 bases, J shed 3 bases, and the junction held 2 bases outside the gene matches. The CDR3 is made up of 16 amino acids. The germline CDR1 and CDR2 sequences are KGHDR and SFDVKD. As DNA, the CDR3 is TGTGCCACCAGTGATTTGGAGACTAGCGGCTACAATGAGCAGTTCTTC. As protein: CATSDLETSGYNEQFF.

This clonotype occurred a few times. The chain combines TRBV28 with TRBJ2-1, with 7 bases fitting TRBD1. Germline V CDR1 and CDR2: MDHEN, SYDVKM. After removal of 4 bases from V and 5 bases from J, the junction contained 8 bases not matched to a gene. The CDR3 length is 15 residues. The CDR3 sequence: CASSSHRDSHNEQFF. CDR3 bases: TGTGCCAGCAGTTCCCACCGGGACAGTCACAATGAGCAGTTCTTC.

The rearrangement uses TRBV21-1 and TRBJ2-5; the table's D call, TRBD1, was not checked against the DNA. TRBV21-1 is noted as a pseudogene. The CDR3 is made up of 15 amino acids. Here the CDR3 DNA reads TGTGCCAGCAGCAACCGGGACACCTCCCGAGAGACCCAGTACTTC. Translating gives CASSNRDTSRETQYF.

This clonotype was observed many times. The gene calls are TRBV10-3 and TRBJ2-7; the D gene is possibly TRBD2 (5 bases). There are 15 residues in the CDR3. From germline, CDR1 is ENHRY and CDR2 SYGVKD. The V and J ends lost 7 bases and 2 bases respectively, with 18 bases between them. The CDR3 nucleotides are TGTGCCATCAACACGCTAGAAGCTAGCACCTACGAGCAGTACTTC. Encoded protein: CAINTLEASTYEQYF.

The chain has TRBV6-5 and TRBJ1-1; 9 bases are a match to TRBD1. The length of the CDR3 is 17 residues. The germline V gene encodes CDR1 MNHEY and CDR2 SVGAGI. V lost 6 bases, J lost 2 bases, and 13 bases stayed unmatched. The CDR3 region is CASSPGQGLIGNTEAFF. The CDR3 nucleotides read TGTGCCAGCAGCCCAGGACAGGGGTTGATAGGAAACACTGAAGCTTTCTTT.

The rearrangement joins TRBV6-6 to TRBJ1-5; no clear D. The germline V and J ends were trimmed by 8 bases and 5 bases, with 10 bases remaining between them. Looked up from germline, CDR1 is MNHNY and CDR2 is SVGAGI (reference sequence). CDR3 length equals 12 residues. The CDR3 here is CASLGGDQPQHF. For the CDR3, the DNA is TGTGCCAGCCTCGGTGGGGATCAGCCCCAGCATTTT.

Many counts were recorded for this clonotype. This chain joins TRBV12-3 or TRBV12-4 and TRBJ2-2; no definite D call. V lost 6 bases, J lost 0 bases, and 11 bases lay in between. The CDR3 loop spans 15 amino acids. This chain's CDR3 is CASRDPYANTGELFF. The CDR3 coding sequence is TGTGCCAGCAGAGACCCTTACGCGAACACCGGGGAGCTGTTTTTT.

About this clonotype: A much larger clone is a single base away; this may be a read error. CDR3 protein: CASSLLAIIRPSYEQYF. In DNA form, the CDR3 reads TGTGCCAGCAGTTTATTGGCCATTATAAGGCCCTCCTACGAGCAGTACTTC. The genes are TRBV12-3 or TRBV12-4 and TRBJ2-7, with D uncertain. Trimming removed 2 bases at V and 0 bases at J, with 17 bases between. The CDR3 consists of 17 residues.

The rearrangement joins TRBV30 to TRBJ1-3; TRBD1 matches at 7 bases. The J segment lost 4 bases and the V segment lost 2 bases, leaving 8 bases of the junction unmatched. The germline V gene has CDR1 GTSNPN and CDR2 SVGIG (reference sequence). The CDR3 runs 15 residues. CDR3: CAWSPDRVSGNTIYF. The CDR3 coding sequence is TGTGCCTGGAGTCCTGACAGGGTCTCCGGAAACACCATATATTTT.

The V gene is TRBV29-1, the J gene TRBJ1-1, with TRBD1 identical over 7 bases. The CDR3 is 13 amino acids. Trimming cost V 7 bases and J 5 bases; bases outside gene matches: 10. Germline CDR1 SQVTM, CDR2 ANQGSEA. CDR3 protein: CSDDQGGRTEAFF. CDR3 DNA sequence: TGCAGCGACGACCAGGGGGGAAGGACTGAAGCTTTCTTT.